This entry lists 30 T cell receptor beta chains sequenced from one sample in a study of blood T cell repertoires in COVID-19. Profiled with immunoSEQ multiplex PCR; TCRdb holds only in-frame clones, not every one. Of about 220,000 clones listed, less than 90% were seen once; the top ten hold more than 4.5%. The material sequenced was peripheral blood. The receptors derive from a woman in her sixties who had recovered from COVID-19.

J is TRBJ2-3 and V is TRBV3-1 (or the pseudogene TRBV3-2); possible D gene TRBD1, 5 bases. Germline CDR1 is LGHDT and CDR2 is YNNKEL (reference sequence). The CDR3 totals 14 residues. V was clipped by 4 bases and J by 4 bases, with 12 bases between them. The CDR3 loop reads CASSPTKGSDTQYF. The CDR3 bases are TGTGCCAGCAGCCCAACTAAGGGGTCAGATACGCAGTATTTT.

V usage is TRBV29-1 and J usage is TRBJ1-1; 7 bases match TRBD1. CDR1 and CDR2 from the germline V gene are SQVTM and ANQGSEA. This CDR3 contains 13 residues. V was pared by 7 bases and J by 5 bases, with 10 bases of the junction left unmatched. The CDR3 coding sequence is TGCAGCGCTATACAGGGGTTCGGTACTGAAGCTTTCTTT. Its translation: CSAIQGFGTEAFF. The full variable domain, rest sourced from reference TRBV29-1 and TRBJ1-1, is SAVISQKPSRDICQRGTSLTIQCQVDSQVTMMFWYRQQPGQSLTLIATANQGSEATYESGFVIDKFPISRPNLTFSTLTVSNMSPEDSSIYLCSAIQGFGTEAFFGQGTRLTVV.

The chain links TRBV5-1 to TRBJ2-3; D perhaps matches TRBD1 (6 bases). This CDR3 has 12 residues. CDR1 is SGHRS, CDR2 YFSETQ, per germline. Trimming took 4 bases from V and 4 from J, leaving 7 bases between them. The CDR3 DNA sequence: TGCGCCAGCAGCGGGGGCCCAGATACGCAGTATTTT. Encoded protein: CASSGGPDTQYF.

CDR3 residues: CASSLGASSYEQYF. The CDR3 nucleotides are TGTGCCAGCAGCTTAGGGGCCAGCTCCTACGAGCAGTACTTC. This chain links TRBV7-6 with TRBJ2-7; D is unresolved. Germline CDR1 and CDR2: SGHVS and FNYEAQ. This CDR3 comprises 14 residues. V shed 1 base and J shed 0 bases, with 7 bases lying between them. The full variable domain, rest sourced from reference TRBV7-6 and TRBJ2-7, is GAGVSQSPRYKVTKRGQDVALRCDPISGHVSLYWYRQALGQGPEFLTYFNYEAQQDKSGLPNDRFSAERPEGSISTLTIQRTEQRDSAMYRCASSLGASSYEQYFGPGTRLTVT.

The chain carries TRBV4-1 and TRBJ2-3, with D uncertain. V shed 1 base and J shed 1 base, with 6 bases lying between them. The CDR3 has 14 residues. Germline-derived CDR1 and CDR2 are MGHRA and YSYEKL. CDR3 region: CASSQGAGTDTQYF. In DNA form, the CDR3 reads TGCGCCAGCAGCCAAGGCGCGGGCACAGATACGCAGTATTTT.

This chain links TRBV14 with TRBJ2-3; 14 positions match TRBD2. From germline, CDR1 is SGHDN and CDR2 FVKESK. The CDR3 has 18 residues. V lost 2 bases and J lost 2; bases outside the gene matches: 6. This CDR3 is CASSQTGTSGGNTDTQYF. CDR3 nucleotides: TGTGCCAGCAGCCAAACCGGGACTAGCGGGGGAAACACAGATACGCAGTATTTT.

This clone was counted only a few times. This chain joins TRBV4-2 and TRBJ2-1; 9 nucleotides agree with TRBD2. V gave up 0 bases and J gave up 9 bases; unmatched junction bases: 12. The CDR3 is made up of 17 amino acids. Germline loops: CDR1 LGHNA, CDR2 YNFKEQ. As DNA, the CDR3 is TGTGCCAGCAGCCAAGATTTGGGCGGGGGGGGAAGGAGTGAGCAGTTCTTC. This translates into CASSQDLGGGGRSEQFF.

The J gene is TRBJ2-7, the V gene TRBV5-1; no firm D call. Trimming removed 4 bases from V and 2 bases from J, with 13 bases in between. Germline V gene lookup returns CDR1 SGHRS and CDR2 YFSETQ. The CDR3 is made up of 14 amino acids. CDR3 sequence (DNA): TGCGCCAGCAGCGAGGCATTTAGCCCCTACGAGCAGTACTTC. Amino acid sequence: CASSEAFSPYEQYF.

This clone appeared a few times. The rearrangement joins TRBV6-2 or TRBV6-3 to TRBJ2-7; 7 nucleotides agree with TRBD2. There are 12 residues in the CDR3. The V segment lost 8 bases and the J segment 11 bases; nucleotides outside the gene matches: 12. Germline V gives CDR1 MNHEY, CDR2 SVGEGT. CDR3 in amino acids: CASGRPLAAEYF. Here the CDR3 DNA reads TGTGCCAGCGGCCGACCGCTAGCGGCTGAGTACTTC.

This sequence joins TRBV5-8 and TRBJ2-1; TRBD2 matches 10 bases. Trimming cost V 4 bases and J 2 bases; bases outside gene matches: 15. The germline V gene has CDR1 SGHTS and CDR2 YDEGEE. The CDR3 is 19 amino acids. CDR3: CASSPGLAVSFLAYNEQFF. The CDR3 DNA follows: TGTGCCAGCAGCCCTGGACTAGCGGTGAGTTTCCTAGCCTACAATGAGCAGTTCTTC.

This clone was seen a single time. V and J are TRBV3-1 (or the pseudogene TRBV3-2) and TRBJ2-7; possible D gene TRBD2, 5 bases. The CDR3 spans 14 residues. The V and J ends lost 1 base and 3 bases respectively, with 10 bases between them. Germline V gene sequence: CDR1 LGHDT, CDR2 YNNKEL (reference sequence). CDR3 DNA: TGTGCCAGCAGCCAAGCGGGGAGTAGCTACGAGCAGTACTTC. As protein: CASSQAGSSYEQYF.

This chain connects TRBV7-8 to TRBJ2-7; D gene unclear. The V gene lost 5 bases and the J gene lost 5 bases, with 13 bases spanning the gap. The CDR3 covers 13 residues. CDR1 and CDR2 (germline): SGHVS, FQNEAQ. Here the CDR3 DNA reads TGTGCCAGCAGCCCCCTCAGGCCCCACGAGCAGTACTTC. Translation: CASSPLRPHEQYF.

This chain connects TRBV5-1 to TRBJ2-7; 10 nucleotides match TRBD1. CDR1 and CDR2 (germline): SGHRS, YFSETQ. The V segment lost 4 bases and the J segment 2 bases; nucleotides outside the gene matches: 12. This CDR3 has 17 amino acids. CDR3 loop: CASSPGTGAIFTYEQYF. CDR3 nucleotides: TGCGCCAGCAGCCCCGGGACAGGGGCGATTTTTACCTACGAGCAGTACTTC.

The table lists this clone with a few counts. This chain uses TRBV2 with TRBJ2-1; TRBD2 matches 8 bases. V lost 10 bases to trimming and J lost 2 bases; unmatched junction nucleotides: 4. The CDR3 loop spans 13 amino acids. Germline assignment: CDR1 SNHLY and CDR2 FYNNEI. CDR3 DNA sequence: TGTGCCACTCGGGGGGGCGCCTACAATGAGCAGTTCTTC. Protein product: CATRGGAYNEQFF.

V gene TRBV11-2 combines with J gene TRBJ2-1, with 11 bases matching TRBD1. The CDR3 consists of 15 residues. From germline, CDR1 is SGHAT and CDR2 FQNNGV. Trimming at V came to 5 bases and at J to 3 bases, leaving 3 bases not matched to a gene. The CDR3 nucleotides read TGTGCCAGCAGCCGGGACAGGGGGTTCTACAATGAGCAGTTCTTC. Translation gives CASSRDRGFYNEQFF.

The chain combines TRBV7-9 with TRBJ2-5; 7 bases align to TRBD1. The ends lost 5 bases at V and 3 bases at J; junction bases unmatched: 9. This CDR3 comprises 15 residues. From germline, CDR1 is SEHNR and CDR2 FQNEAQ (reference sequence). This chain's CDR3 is CASSRWGQTEETQYF. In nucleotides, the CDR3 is TGTGCCAGCAGCCGCTGGGGACAGACTGAAGAGACCCAGTACTTC.

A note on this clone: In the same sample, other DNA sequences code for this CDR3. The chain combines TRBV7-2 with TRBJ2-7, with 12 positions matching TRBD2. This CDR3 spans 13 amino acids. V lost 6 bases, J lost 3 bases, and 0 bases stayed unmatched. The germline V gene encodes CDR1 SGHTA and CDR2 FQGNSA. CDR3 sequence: CASRLAGGYEQYF. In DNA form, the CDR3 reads TGTGCCAGCAGACTAGCGGGGGGCTACGAGCAGTACTTC.

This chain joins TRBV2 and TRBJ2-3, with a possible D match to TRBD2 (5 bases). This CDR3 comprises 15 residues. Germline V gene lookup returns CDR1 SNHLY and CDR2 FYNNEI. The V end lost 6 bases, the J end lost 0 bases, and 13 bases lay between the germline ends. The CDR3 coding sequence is TGTGCCAGCAGCGCACCGGGATCGAGCACAGATACGCAGTATTTT. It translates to CASSAPGSSTDTQYF.

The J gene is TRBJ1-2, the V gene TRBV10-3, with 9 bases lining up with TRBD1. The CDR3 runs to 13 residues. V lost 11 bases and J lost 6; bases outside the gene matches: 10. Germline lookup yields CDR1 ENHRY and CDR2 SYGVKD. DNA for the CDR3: TGTGCCGCTCAGGGACAGGGACTTAATGGCTACACCTTC. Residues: CAAQGQGLNGYTF.

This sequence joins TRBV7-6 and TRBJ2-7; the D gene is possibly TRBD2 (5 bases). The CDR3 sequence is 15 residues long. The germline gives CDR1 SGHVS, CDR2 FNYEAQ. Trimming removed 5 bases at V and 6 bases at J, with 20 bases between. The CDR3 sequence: CASSLSGSPLSEQYF. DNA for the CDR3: TGTGCCAGCAGCCTTTCGGGATCTCCTCTATCCGAGCAGTACTTC.

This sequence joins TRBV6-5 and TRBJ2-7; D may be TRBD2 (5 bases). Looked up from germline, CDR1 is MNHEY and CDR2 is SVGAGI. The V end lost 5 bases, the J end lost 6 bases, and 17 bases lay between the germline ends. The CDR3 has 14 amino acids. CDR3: CASSPDSRRSEQYF. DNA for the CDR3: TGTGCCAGCAGTCCGGACTCGAGGCGGAGCGAGCAGTACTTC.

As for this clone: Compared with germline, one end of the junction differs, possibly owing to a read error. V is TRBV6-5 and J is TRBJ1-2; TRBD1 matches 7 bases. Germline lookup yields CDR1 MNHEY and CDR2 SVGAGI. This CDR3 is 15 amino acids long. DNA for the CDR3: TGTGCCAGCAGTCGGTCCGGGACAGCTAATTATGGCTACACCTTC. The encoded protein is CASSRSGTANYGYTF.

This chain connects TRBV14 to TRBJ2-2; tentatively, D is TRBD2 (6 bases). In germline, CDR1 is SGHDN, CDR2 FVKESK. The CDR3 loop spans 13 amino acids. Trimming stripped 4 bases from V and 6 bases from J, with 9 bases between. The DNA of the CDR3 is TGTGCCAGCAGCCCGAGACTAGCCGGGGAGCTGTTTTTT. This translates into CASSPRLAGELFF.

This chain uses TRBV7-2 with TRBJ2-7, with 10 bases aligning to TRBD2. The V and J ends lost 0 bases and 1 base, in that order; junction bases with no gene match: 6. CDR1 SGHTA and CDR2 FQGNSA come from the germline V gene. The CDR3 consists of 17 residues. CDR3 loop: CASSLAYQRGGSYEQYF. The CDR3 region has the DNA TGTGCCAGCAGCTTAGCCTACCAGCGGGGGGGATCCTACGAGCAGTACTTC.

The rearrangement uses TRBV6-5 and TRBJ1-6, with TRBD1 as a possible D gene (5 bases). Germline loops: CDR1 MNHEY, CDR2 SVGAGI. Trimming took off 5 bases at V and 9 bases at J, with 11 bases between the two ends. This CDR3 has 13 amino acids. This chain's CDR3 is CASSTAGFSPLHF. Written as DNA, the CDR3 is TGTGCCAGCAGTACCGCAGGGTTTTCACCCCTCCACTTT.

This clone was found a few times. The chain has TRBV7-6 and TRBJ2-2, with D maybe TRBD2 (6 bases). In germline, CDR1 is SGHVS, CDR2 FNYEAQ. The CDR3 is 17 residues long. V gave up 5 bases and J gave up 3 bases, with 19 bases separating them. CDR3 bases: TGTGCCAGCAGCCCCATTTCTGCGGGGTCCTACACCGGGGAGCTGTTTTTT. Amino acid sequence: CASSPISAGSYTGELFF. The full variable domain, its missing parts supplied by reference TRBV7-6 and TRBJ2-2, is GAGVSQSPRYKVTKRGQDVALRCDPISGHVSLYWYRQALGQGPEFLTYFNYEAQQDKSGLPNDRFSAERPEGSISTLTIQRTEQRDSAMYRCASSPISAGSYTGELFFGEGSRLTVL.

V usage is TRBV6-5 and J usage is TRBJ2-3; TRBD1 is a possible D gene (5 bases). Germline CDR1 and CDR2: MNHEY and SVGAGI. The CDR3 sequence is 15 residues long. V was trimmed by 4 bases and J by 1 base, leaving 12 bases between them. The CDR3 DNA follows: TGTGCCAGCAGTTTCGGACAACTCCGCACAGATACGCAGTATTTT. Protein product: CASSFGQLRTDTQYF.

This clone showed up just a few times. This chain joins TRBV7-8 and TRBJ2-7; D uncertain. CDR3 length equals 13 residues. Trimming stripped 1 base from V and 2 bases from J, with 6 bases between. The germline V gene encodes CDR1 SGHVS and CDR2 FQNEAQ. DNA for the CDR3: TGTGCCAGCAGCTTAGAAGAGGCCTACGAGCAGTACTTC. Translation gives CASSLEEAYEQYF. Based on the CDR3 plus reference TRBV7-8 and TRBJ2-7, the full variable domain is GAGVSQSPRYKVAKRGQDVALRCDPISGHVSLFWYQQALGQGPEFLTYFQNEAQLDKSGLPSDRFFAERPEGSVSTLKIQRTQQEDSAVYLCASSLEEAYEQYFGPGTRLTVT.

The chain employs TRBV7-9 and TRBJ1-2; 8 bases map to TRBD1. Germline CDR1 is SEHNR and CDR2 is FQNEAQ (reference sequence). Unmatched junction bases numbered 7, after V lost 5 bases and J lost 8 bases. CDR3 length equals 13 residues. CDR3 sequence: CASSPTGEGGYTF. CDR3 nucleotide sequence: TGTGCCAGCAGCCCGACAGGGGAAGGAGGCTACACCTTC. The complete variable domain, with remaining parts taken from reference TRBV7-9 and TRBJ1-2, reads DTGVSQNPRHKITKRGQNVTFRCDPISEHNRLYWYRQTLGQGPEFLTYFQNEAQLEKSRLLSDRFSAERPKGSFSTLEIQRTEQGDSAMYLCASSPTGEGGYTFGSGTRLTVV.

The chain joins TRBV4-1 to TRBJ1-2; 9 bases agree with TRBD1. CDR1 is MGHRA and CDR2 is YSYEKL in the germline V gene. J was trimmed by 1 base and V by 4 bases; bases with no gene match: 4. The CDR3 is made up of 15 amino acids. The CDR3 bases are TGCGCCAGCAGCCTAGGACAGGGGAGTAACTATGGCTACACCTTC. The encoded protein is CASSLGQGSNYGYTF.